This T cell receptor beta chain derives from a study of technical replicates of blood from several donors. Trimming removed 5 bases at V and 7 bases at J, with 19 bases between. In germline, CDR1 is SGHRS, CDR2 YFSETQ. The CDR3 spans 14 residues. The table came from immunoSEQ multiplex PCR; TCRdb's copy has only in-frame clones and leaves some out. The sample holds tens of thousands of clones, about 90% seen once. The source material was PBMCs. This TCR came from a human donor in good health. Some clones in this sample may be carry-over from other donors' samples. The chain links TRBV5-1 to TRBJ2-7; tentatively, D is TRBD2 (5 bases). The CDR3: CASSPVVGSWEQYF. The CDR3 region has the DNA TGCGCCAGCAGTCCAGTGGTTGGGAGTTGGGAGCAGTACTTC.